One and the same sample provided the 32 T cell receptor beta chains below, sequenced in a study of regulatory T cells in long-lasting Graves disease. Arm-PCR of CDR3 regions with iRepertoire HTBI primers generated TCR beta libraries. TCRdb processed the multiplex PCR reads anew with MiXCR; each CDR3 protein has one entry. The table records roughly 510,000 distinct CDR3 sequences, roughly 16% of them present only once. Described time point: newly diagnosed GD, antithyroid drugs for less than 3 months. RNA extracted from PBMCs served as the sequencing template. These sequences were also reported in another study, on T cells in Graves' hyperthyroidism and ophthalmopathy.

Specimen: peripheral blood mononuclear cells (PBMCs), collected at new diagnosis, from a patient treated with antithyroid drugs. These receptors all stem from a man aged 18-30 years with Graves disease.

V is TRBV2 and J is TRBJ1-2; possibly TRBD1 for D (6 bases). The CDR3 contains 13 residues. Trimming removed 10 bases at V and 2 bases at J, with 14 bases between. Germline V gene data show CDR1 as SNHLY and CDR2 as FYNNEI. CDR3 DNA sequence: TGTGCCAACGAGGGCCAGGGGAACTATGGCTACACCTTC. This sequence encodes CANEGQGNYGYTF.

This clonotype has at least ten counts. The V gene is TRBV12-3 or TRBV12-4, the J gene TRBJ2-7; D is uncertain. The CDR3 totals 13 residues. The germline V and J ends were trimmed by 1 base and 6 bases, with 10 bases remaining between them. DNA of the CDR3: TGTGCCAGCAGTTTAGAGGGCCCGGGCGAGCAGTACTTC. This translates into CASSLEGPGEQYF.

As DNA, the CDR3 is TGCAGTGCTAGTAGAGGACAAACCGGGGAGCTGTTTTTT. Translation: CSASRGQTGELFF. The V gene is TRBV20-1, the J gene TRBJ2-2, with D possibly TRBD1 on 5 matching bases. The CDR3 spans 13 residues. Trimming left V 3 bases short and J 5 bases short, with 10 bases between. CDR1 is DFQATT, CDR2 SNEGSKA, per germline (reference sequence).

This sequence joins TRBV20-1 and TRBJ2-1, with 10 bases identical to TRBD2. Germline lookup yields CDR1 DFQATT and CDR2 SNEGSKA (reference sequence). The length of the CDR3 is 15 residues. V lost 3 bases to trimming and J lost 6 bases; unmatched junction nucleotides: 8. The CDR3 DNA follows: TGCAGTGCTAGGCGCCTAGCGGGGGCGGGCAATGAGCAGTTCTTC. Translating gives CSARRLAGAGNEQFF.

V and J are TRBV20-1 and TRBJ2-3, with 12 bases that match TRBD2. The CDR3 is 16 amino acids. Germline lookup yields CDR1 DFQATT and CDR2 SNEGSKA (reference sequence). V lost 6 bases, J lost 6 bases, and 13 bases stayed unmatched. The chain's CDR3 is CSAPPLPGLAGDTQYF. The CDR3 DNA reads as TGCAGTGCCCCACCCCTTCCGGGACTAGCGGGCGATACGCAGTATTTT.

This clonotype was picked up a small number of times. V usage is TRBV12-3 or TRBV12-4 and J usage is TRBJ2-3; 13 bases line up with TRBD2. The CDR3 covers 17 residues. Unmatched junction bases numbered 7, after V lost 6 bases and J lost 1 base. The CDR3 region is CASSLLAGGRGTDTQYF. As DNA, the CDR3 is TGTGCCAGCAGCCTACTAGCGGGAGGGAGAGGCACAGATACGCAGTATTTT.

This clonotype was observed a handful of times. This chain connects TRBV19 to TRBJ2-7, with D possibly matching TRBD1 (6 bases). Trimming removed 3 bases from V and 1 base from J, with 13 bases in between. Germline CDR1 LNHDA, CDR2 SQIVND (reference sequence). The CDR3 runs 15 residues. CDR3 residues: CASSIGAGTSYEQYF. The DNA for the CDR3 is TGTGCCAGTAGTATCGGGGCCGGGACATCCTACGAGCAGTACTTC.

This clonotype was counted at least ten times. CDR3 DNA: TGTGCCAGCAGTTTACGCAGGGGGCCATATGGCTACACCTTC. Translation gives CASSLRRGPYGYTF. The chain is built from TRBV12-3 or TRBV12-4 and TRBJ1-2, with TRBD1 identical over 8 bases. V was pared by 2 bases and J by 5 bases, with 4 bases of the junction left unmatched. The CDR3 length is 14 residues.

The chain couples TRBV5-5 to TRBJ1-2, with 9 bases lining up with TRBD1. The CDR3 loop spans 15 amino acids. Germline V CDR1 and CDR2: SGHKS, YYEKEE (reference sequence). Trimming removed 2 bases from V and 5 bases from J; junction bases left unmatched: 7. For the CDR3, the DNA is TGTGCCAGCAGCTTCAATACAGGGGGCGCATATGGCTACACCTTC. Translated, it gives CASSFNTGGAYGYTF.

This clonotype was recorded at least ten times. The chain uses TRBV25-1 and TRBJ2-1, with D uncertain. Trimming left V 3 bases short and J 2 bases short, with 5 bases between. Germline V lookup: CDR1 MGHDK, CDR2 SYGVNS. The CDR3 sequence is 13 residues long. CDR3 region: CASSELAYNEQFF. The CDR3 DNA reads as TGTGCCAGCAGTGAGCTAGCCTACAATGAGCAGTTCTTC.

This clonotype came up many times. V and J are TRBV7-9 and TRBJ2-5; D is uncertain. CDR3 length equals 12 residues. Trimming pared 3 bases from V and 2 bases from J, leaving 4 bases between. Germline loops: CDR1 SEHNR, CDR2 FQNEAQ (reference sequence). The CDR3 reads CASSFLQETQYF. Here the CDR3 DNA reads TGTGCCAGCAGCTTCCTACAAGAGACCCAGTACTTC.

This sequence joins TRBV4-1 and TRBJ2-1; 9 bases fit TRBD2. The CDR3 is made up of 15 amino acids. Per germline, CDR1 MGHRA and CDR2 YSYEKL. The junction had 8 bases not matched to a gene; V was cut back by 4 bases and J by 7 bases. The CDR3 reads CASSPWASGTNEQFF. The CDR3 bases are TGCGCCAGCAGCCCGTGGGCTAGCGGGACGAATGAGCAGTTCTTC.

The rearrangement joins TRBV5-4 to TRBJ2-3; TRBD1 might be the D (6 bases). From germline, CDR1 is SGHNT and CDR2 YYREEE (reference sequence). The CDR3 loop spans 15 amino acids. Trimming cost V 0 bases and J 6 bases, with 14 bases left between them. The DNA for the CDR3 is TGTGCCAGCAGCTTGGAAAGGGGGTCAGGGGATACGCAGTATTTT. Translated: CASSLERGSGDTQYF.

J is TRBJ2-7 and V is TRBV20-1; 9 bases fit TRBD2. The CDR3 totals 14 residues. Trimming took 2 bases from V and 3 from J; bases not matched to a gene: 5. CDR1 DFQATT and CDR2 SNEGSKA come from the germline V gene (reference sequence). This CDR3 reads CSARLLAGDYEQYF. The CDR3 DNA sequence: TGCAGTGCTAGACTTTTAGCGGGAGACTACGAGCAGTACTTC.

This clonotype occurred many times. The J gene is TRBJ2-7, the V gene TRBV30; 15 bases align to TRBD2. The CDR3 contains 17 residues. Trimming took 4 bases from V and 1 from J; bases not matched to a gene: 8. CDR1 is GTSNPN, CDR2 SVGIG, per germline (reference sequence). In DNA, the CDR3 is TGTGCCTGGACCCCGGGACTAGCGGGAGGCCCATCCTACGAGCAGTACTTC. Translating it yields CAWTPGLAGGPSYEQYF.

This clonotype was recorded at least ten times. The V and J genes are TRBV20-1 and TRBJ2-7; 10 bases line up with TRBD2. Germline loops: CDR1 DFQATT, CDR2 SNEGSKA (reference sequence). The CDR3 consists of 14 residues. V lost 5 bases to trimming and J lost 3 bases; unmatched junction nucleotides: 7. Here the CDR3 reads CSASPPSGSYEQYF. DNA of the CDR3: TGCAGTGCTTCTCCCCCTAGCGGGAGCTACGAGCAGTACTTC.

The V call is TRBV29-1, the J call TRBJ2-4, with a possible D match to TRBD2 (5 bases). CDR3 size: 20 residues. V was cut by 3 bases and J by 0 bases, with 27 bases left in between. CDR1 and CDR2 (germline): SQVTM, ANQGSEA. The CDR3 is CSVESFWGVPTPLAKNIQYF. In DNA form, the CDR3 reads TGCAGCGTTGAGTCCTTTTGGGGAGTTCCAACCCCGCTAGCCAAAAACATTCAGTACTTC.

In its sample, this clonotype was seen many times. This CDR3 reads CASSPKGRDSGFQETQYF. CDR3 nucleotides: TGTGCCAGCAGCCCCAAAGGAAGGGACAGTGGTTTCCAAGAGACCCAGTACTTC. This rearrangement joins TRBV7-9 to TRBJ2-5; 7 bases are shared with TRBD1. In germline, CDR1 is SEHNR, CDR2 FQNEAQ (reference sequence). J gave up 1 base and V 5 bases, and 16 bases lay outside the gene matches. The CDR3 has 18 amino acids.

This sequence joins TRBV20-1 and TRBJ2-3; D perhaps matches TRBD2 (5 bases). V lost 5 bases and J 0 bases, leaving 15 bases between the germline ends. This CDR3 region has 15 residues. Germline CDR1 is DFQATT and CDR2 is SNEGSKA (reference sequence). The CDR3 here is CSAWTRTSSTDTQYF. DNA for the CDR3: TGCAGTGCTTGGACTCGTACATCTAGCACAGATACGCAGTATTTT.

This clonotype was recorded many times. The CDR3, as DNA: TGTGCCAGCAGTTACGCCCCGGGAGAACCGAACACTGAAGCTTTCTTT. Protein product: CASSYAPGEPNTEAFF. The rearrangement links TRBV6-5 to TRBJ1-1; D is unresolved. The germline V gene encodes CDR1 MNHEY and CDR2 SVGAGI. Trimming took 2 bases from V and 1 from J, leaving 14 bases between them. The CDR3 extends over 16 amino acids.

The chain uses TRBV7-2 and TRBJ2-2, with D possibly being TRBD2 (7 bases). The CDR3 consists of 17 residues. Trimming shortened V by 5 bases and J by 5 bases, and 21 bases separated the two germline ends. Germline values: CDR1 SGHTA, CDR2 FQGNSA. The CDR3, as DNA: TGTGCCAGCAGCCCATATAGGGGGAGGGCCAGAACCGGGGAGCTGTTTTTT. Translation: CASSPYRGRARTGELFF.

V gene TRBV6-2 or TRBV6-3 combines with J gene TRBJ1-5; D is perhaps TRBD1 (5 bases). The V gene's germline CDR1 is MNHEY and CDR2 SVGEGT. There are 12 residues in the CDR3. The germline V and J ends were trimmed by 6 bases and 7 bases, with 10 bases remaining between them. CDR3 bases: TGTGCCAGCAGGCGTAGGGACCAGCCCCAGCATTTT. This codes for CASRRRDQPQHF.

This sequence joins TRBV2 and TRBJ1-2; TRBD1 matches at 7 bases. V was clipped by 3 bases and J by 2 bases; unmatched bases: 6. The germline gives CDR1 SNHLY, CDR2 FYNNEI. This CDR3 is 15 amino acids long. The CDR3 DNA reads as TGTGCCAGCAGTGACACCCCAGGGGGGAACTATGGCTACACCTTC. Amino acids: CASSDTPGGNYGYTF.

This clonotype was seen a few times. At one boundary the junction diverges from the germline segment, which might be a read error. CDR3 DNA sequence: TGCAGTGCTAGCCGGAGGGCCCTGAATGAACAGTTCTTC. The encoded protein is CSASRRALNEQFF. The gene calls are TRBV20-1 and TRBJ2-1, with TRBD2 as a possible D gene (6 bases). This CDR3 contains 13 residues. CDR1 DFQATT and CDR2 SNEGSKA come from the germline V gene (reference sequence).

The chain uses TRBV6-1 and TRBJ1-1; D is undetermined. The CDR3 spans 15 residues. The V end was cut by 1 base, the J end by 0 bases, with 9 bases between. Per the germline V gene, CDR1 is MNHNS and CDR2 is SASEGT. CDR3 nucleotides: TGTGCCAGCAGTGAAGAGGGCAGAATGAACACTGAAGCTTTCTTT. Its protein is CASSEEGRMNTEAFF.

The chain combines TRBV7-8 with TRBJ2-4, with a weak D call TRBD1 (6 bases). CDR3 length equals 15 residues. V dropped 5 bases and J dropped 6 bases, with 17 bases sitting between them. The germline CDR1 and CDR2 sequences are SGHVS and FQNEAQ. The DNA of the CDR3 is TGTGCCAGCAGCCCTCAGGACAGTCGGGCAAACATTCAGTACTTC. Translation gives CASSPQDSRANIQYF.

This clonotype has ten or more counts. This chain links TRBV24-1 with TRBJ2-5, with D unresolved. The germline gives CDR1 KGHDR, CDR2 SFDVKD. The CDR3 has 14 amino acids. V was pared by 0 bases and J by 5 bases, with 9 bases between. The CDR3 nucleotides read TGTGCCACCAGTGATTTGCTTTCCCGGGAGACCCAGTACTTC. Translated: CATSDLLSRETQYF.

The rearrangement uses TRBV6-5 and TRBJ2-7; no definite D call. The V and J ends lost 2 bases and 4 bases respectively, with 9 bases between them. The germline CDR1 and CDR2 sequences are MNHEY and SVGAGI. The CDR3 is made up of 13 amino acids. The CDR3 region has the DNA TGTGCCAGCAGTTACGAGGCATTGTACGAGCAGTACTTC. It translates to CASSYEALYEQYF.

There are a few counts of this clonotype. This CDR3 reads CASSPGLAGRNIQYF. CDR3 DNA sequence: TGCGCCAGCAGCCCAGGACTAGCGGGAAGAAACATTCAGTACTTC. The chain employs TRBV5-1 and TRBJ2-4, with 12 bases that match TRBD2. The CDR3 spans 15 residues. CDR1 is SGHRS and CDR2 is YFSETQ in the germline V gene. The V segment lost 4 bases and the J segment 6 bases; nucleotides outside the gene matches: 5.

Ten or more counts support this clonotype. At one end, the junction sequence differs from germline, possibly due to a read error. The rearrangement uses TRBV12-3 or TRBV12-4 and TRBJ1-5; D unclear. The CDR3 spans 15 residues. The DNA of the CDR3 is TGTGCCAGCAGTTTAGCCGACACTAGCTATCAGCCCCAGCATTTT. It specifies CASSLADTSYQPQHF.

This clonotype appeared many times. The rearrangement links TRBV2 to TRBJ1-5, with unresolved D. CDR1 is SNHLY and CDR2 is FYNNEI in the germline V gene. This CDR3 comprises 15 residues. The V gene lost 3 bases and the J gene lost 3 bases, with 12 bases spanning the gap. CDR3 sequence reads: CASSEKGFSNQPQHF. CDR3 in DNA: TGTGCCAGCAGTGAGAAAGGGTTCTCCAATCAGCCCCAGCATTTT.

This chain links TRBV6-1 with TRBJ2-5; TRBD1 matches 7 bases. The CDR3 extends over 14 amino acids. CDR1 is MNHNS, CDR2 SASEGT, per germline. V was pared by 10 bases and J by 7 bases, with 15 bases of the junction left unmatched. The DNA of the CDR3 is TGTGCCACCGGGCCGGGACAGATGTCCGGGACCCAGTACTTC. Translated, it gives CATGPGQMSGTQYF.